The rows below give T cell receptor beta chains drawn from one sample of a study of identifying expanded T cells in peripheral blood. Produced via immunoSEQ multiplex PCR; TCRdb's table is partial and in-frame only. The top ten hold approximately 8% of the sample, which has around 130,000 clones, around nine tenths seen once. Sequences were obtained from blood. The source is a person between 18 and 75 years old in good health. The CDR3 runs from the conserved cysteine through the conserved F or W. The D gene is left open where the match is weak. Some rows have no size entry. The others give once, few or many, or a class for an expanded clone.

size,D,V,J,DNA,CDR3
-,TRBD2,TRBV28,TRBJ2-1,TGTGCCAGCAGCATGGGACTAGCGGGAGGCCTCTCCTACAATGAGCAGTTCTTC,CASSMGLAGGLSYNEQFF
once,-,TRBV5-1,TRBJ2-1,TGCGCCAGCAGCCCCGGGACCCAGTACAATGAGCAGTTCTTC,CASSPGTQYNEQFF
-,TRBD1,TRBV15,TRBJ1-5,TGTGCCACCAGCAGGGGGGGACAGGGGAGAGCTCAGCCCCAGCATTTT,CATSRGGQGRAQPQHF
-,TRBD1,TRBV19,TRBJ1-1,TGTGCCAGTAAGGACAGGGAAAACACTGAAGCTTTCTTT,CASKDRENTEAFF
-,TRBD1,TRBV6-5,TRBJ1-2,TGTGCCAGCAGTTATCCCCGGGACAGGGTTAACTATGGCTACACCTTC,CASSYPRDRVNYGYTF
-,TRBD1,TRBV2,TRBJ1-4,TGTGCCAGCGTCAGGACAGGGGGCAGTGAAAAACTGTTTTTT,CASVRTGGSEKLFF
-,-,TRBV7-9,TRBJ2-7,TGTGCCAGCAGCCTCAGGGAGTCTACTACCGAGCAGTACTTC,CASSLRESTTEQYF
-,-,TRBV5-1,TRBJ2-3,TGCGCCAGCAGCTTGTCTGCCCGGGATACGCAGTATTTT,CASSLSARDTQYF
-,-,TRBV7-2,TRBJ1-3,TGTGCCAGCAGCTTAGTGGGGAGCTCTGGAAACACCATATATTTT,CASSLVGSSGNTIYF
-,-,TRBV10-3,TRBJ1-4,TGTGCCATCAGTGAGTCGGGAAATGAAAAACTGTTTTTT,CAISESGNEKLFF
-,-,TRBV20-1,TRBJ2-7,TGCAGTGTAGACTACGAGCAGTACTTC,CSVDYEQYF
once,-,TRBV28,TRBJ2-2,TGTGCCAGCCAAGGACCCAACACCGGGGAGCTGTTTTTT,CASQGPNTGELFF
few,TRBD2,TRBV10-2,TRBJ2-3,TGCGCCAGCAGTGAGTCGGCCAGCGGGAGCATAGTGTATTTT,CASSESASGSIVYF
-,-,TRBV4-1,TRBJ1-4,TGCGCCAGCAGCCAAGATCCCCCAGGGTCGGGTGAAAAACTGTTTTTT,CASSQDPPGSGEKLFF
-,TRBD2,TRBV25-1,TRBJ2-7,TGTGCCAGCAGTGAATATCAGGCTAGCGGTGACTACGAGCAGTACTTC,CASSEYQASGDYEQYF
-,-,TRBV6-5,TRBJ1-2,TGTGCCAGCAGTTACGGACAGCAACTAGGTGGCTACACCTTC,CASSYGQQLGGYTF
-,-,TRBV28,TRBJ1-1,TGTGCCAGCAGCGGGGGGGGTCCGAACACTGAAGCTTTCTTT,CASSGGGPNTEAFF
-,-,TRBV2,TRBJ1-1,TGTGCCAGCAGTGAAGGGGGGCGCTTTTCTGAAGCTTTCTTT,CASSEGGRFSEAFF
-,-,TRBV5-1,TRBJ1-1,TGCGCCAGCAGCCCGGACAGCACGAACACTGAAGCTTTCTTT,CASSPDSTNTEAFF
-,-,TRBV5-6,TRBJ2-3,TGTGCCAGCAGCCGCCCCCACAAGGCCCCGACCACAGATACGCAGTATTTT,CASSRPHKAPTTDTQYF
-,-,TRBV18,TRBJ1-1,TGTGCCAGCTCACCCCAGAACACTGAAGCTTTCTTT,CASSPQNTEAFF
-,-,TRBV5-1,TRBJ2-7,TGCGCCAGCAGCTTGGCCCCAGGAGACGAGCAGTACTTC,CASSLAPGDEQYF
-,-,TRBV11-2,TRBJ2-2,TGTGCCAGCAGCTCATGGTCTGCCACGAACACCGGGGAGCTGTTTTTT,CASSSWSATNTGELFF
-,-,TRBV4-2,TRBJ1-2,TGTGCCAGCAGCCAAGACAGGCGGTATGGCTACACCTTC,CASSQDRRYGYTF
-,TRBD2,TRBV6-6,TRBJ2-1,TGTGCCAGCAGCCGGACTAGCGGGAGTTCGGGCAATGAGCAGTTCTTC,CASSRTSGSSGNEQFF
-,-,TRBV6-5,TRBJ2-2,TGTGCCAGCCGTCAAGGGGGCACCGGGGAGCTGTTTTTT,CASRQGGTGELFF
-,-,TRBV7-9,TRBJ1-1,TGTGCCAGCAGCTTAGCTGGGGTGGCCACTGAAGCTTTCTTT,CASSLAGVATEAFF
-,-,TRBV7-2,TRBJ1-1,TGTGCCAGCAGCGTTAAGGGGGGCGGCACTGAAGCTTTCTTT,CASSVKGGGTEAFF
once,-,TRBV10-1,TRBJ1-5,TGCGCCAGCAGTGCGACCAGCAATCAGCCCCAGCATTTT,CASSATSNQPQHF
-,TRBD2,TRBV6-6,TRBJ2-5,TGTGCCAGCAGTCCCGGGGGGGCAGAGACCCAGTACTTC,CASSPGGAETQYF
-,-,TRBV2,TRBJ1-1,TGTGCCAGCGATGATAACACTGAAGCTTTCTTT,CASDDNTEAFF
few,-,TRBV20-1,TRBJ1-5,TGCAGTGCTAGCTCGCAGCCCCAGCATTTT,CSASSQPQHF
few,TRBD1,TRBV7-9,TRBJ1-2,TGTGCCAGCAGCTTAGAACAGGGGGCGAGCTACACCTTC,CASSLEQGASYTF
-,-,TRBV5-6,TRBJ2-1,TGTGCCAGCTCCCTCGGGAATGAGCAGTTCTTC,CASSLGNEQFF
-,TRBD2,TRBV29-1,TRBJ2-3,TGCAGCGCCGGAACGGCTAGCGGAGGTCCTAGCACAGATACGCAGTATTTT,CSAGTASGGPSTDTQYF
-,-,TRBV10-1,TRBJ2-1,TGCGCCAACAGCCCCTCGCCGGGAAGCTCCTACAATGAGCAGTTCTTC,CANSPSPGSSYNEQFF
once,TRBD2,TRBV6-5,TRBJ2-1,TGTGCCAGCATTCCTAGGACTAGCGGGATTGATGAGCAGTTCTTC,CASIPRTSGIDEQFF